Each of the 2 T cell receptor beta chains below was sequenced from the same sample in a study of blood T cell repertoires in COVID-19. The method was immunoSEQ multiplex PCR; TCRdb's version includes in-frame clones alone and lacks a portion of them. Of tens of thousands of clones listed, approximately 80% are singletons. Sequenced sample: peripheral blood. The receptors here all came from a man in his 60s with acute or convalescent COVID-19.

The rearrangement uses TRBV18 and TRBJ1-5, with TRBD1 identical over 9 bases. The V segment lost 1 base and the J segment 0 bases; nucleotides outside the gene matches: 10. The CDR3 length is 19 residues. CDR1 KGHSH and CDR2 LQKENI come from the germline V gene. The CDR3 region has the DNA TGTGCCAGCTCACCACGCAGGACAGGGGTGTCTAATAGCAATCAGCCCCAGCATTTT. Protein sequence: CASSPRRTGVSNSNQPQHF.

V gene TRBV30 combines with J gene TRBJ2-7; TRBD1 might be the D (5 bases). The CDR3 sequence is 13 residues long. CDR1 is GTSNPN and CDR2 is SVGIG in the germline V gene (reference sequence). V was trimmed by 0 bases and J by 6 bases, leaving 12 bases between them. The CDR3 loop reads CAWSVKAQGEQYF. DNA of the CDR3: TGTGCCTGGAGTGTTAAGGCCCAGGGCGAGCAGTACTTC. Variable domain in full (rest from reference TRBV30 and TRBJ2-7): SQTIHQWPATLVQPVGSPLSLECTVEGTSNPNLYWYRQAAGRGLQLLFYSVGIGQISSEVPQNLSASRPQDRQFILSSKKLLLSDSGFYLCAWSVKAQGEQYFGPGTRLTVT.